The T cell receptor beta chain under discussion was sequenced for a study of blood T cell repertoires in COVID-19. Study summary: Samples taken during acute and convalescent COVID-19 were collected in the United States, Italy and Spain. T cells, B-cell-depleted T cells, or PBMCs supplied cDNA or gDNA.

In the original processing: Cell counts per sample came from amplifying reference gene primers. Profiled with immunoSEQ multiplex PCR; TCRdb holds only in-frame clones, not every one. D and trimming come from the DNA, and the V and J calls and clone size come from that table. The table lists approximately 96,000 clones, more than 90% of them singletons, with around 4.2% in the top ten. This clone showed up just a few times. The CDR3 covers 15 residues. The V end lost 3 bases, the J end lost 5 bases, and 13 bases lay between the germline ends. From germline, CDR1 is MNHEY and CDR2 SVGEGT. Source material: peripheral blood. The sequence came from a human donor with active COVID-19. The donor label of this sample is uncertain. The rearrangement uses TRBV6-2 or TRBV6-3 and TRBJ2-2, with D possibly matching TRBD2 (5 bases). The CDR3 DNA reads TGTGCCAGCAGTTATGGTCCACGGGGAACCGGGGAGCTGTTTTTT. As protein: CASSYGPRGTGELFF.